The TCR beta chain described here comes from a study of identical twins (dated by TCRdb to 2016 to 2017). At the level of the whole study: To test whether fetal clonotypes persist, this study deep-sequenced TCR alpha and beta repertoires from monozygotic twins, from unrelated adults of various ages, and from cord blood. To rule out contamination, replicate twin experiments were performed at different times with different library preparation protocols.

In the case of this clonotype: Its antigen is still unknown. Base qualities are missing; no much larger clone stands one base away.

General conclusions and limits of the study: Compared with coincidental sharing between unrelated individuals, an excess of low generation-probability sequences was observed among out-of-frame TCR alpha sequences shared between twins. Because the same donors could not be followed over many years, the conclusions depended on cross-sectional statistical analysis. The excess sharing between twins in beta out-of-frame sequences was weaker because fewer shared sequences reduced the signal-to-noise ratio. Recombination models systematically underestimated out-of-frame TCR alpha sharing in monozygotic twins but agreed with sharing between unrelated individuals. Abundant cord blood beta clonotypes had fewer insertions, young adult naive repertoires showed a similar but weaker trend, and memory repertoires showed no such trend. Zero-insertion analyses could be partly confounded by invariant T cells such as MAIT and iNKT, although diverse VJ usage argued against such confounding for most clonotypes.

The receptor library was made with 5' RACE. Instrument on record: Illumina HiSeq 2000. A universal primer binding site was added through template switching, and the final cDNA carried a unique molecular identifier so that TCR cDNA molecules could be counted accurately. Specific primers in the conserved constant-segment region were used to synthesize first-strand cDNA for the TCR alpha and beta chains. To control for contamination, every cDNA library carried two barcodes: a SMART-Mk sample barcode plus Illumina barcodes. TruSeq adapter sequences, together with Illumina sample barcodes, were added in two successive PCR steps. TCR alpha and beta cDNA libraries were sequenced on the Illumina HiSeq platform with custom primers. For the original study's pipeline: MiGEC processed the raw reads to extract unique molecular identifiers, while MiXCR was used to determine the CDR3 positions. For each individual, recombination models were inferred using an EM algorithm with the repgenHMM and IGoR tools. Shared clonotypes were analyzed with the tcR package in R, and sharing was normalized by the product of cloneset sizes. Out-of-frame nonproductive sequences were analyzed to study raw recombination free of thymic and clonal selection effects. In TCRdb, the public reads were trimmed at Q25 with fastp and aligned with MiXCR, with productive beta chains retained. Rows with a matching CDR3 protein are joined into one entry that keeps the most common DNA and genes. V and J calls and clone size were set by TCRdb, not the authors. The sample table records 550,000 to 700,000 distinct CDR3 sequences; about 20% of these occur just once. Roughly 4% of the sample lies in the top ten.

All donors were healthy Caucasians. Three pairs of female monozygotic twins, all aged 18 to 29 years, were included in the twin cohort. Peripheral blood mononuclear cells were used as the source from which RNA for TCR libraries was isolated. This sample was also put to use in a study of T cells expressing NK-cell markers. From the second report: Fewer than ten donors provided sorted CD3+CD56+NKG2C+, CD3+CD56+NKG2C- and CD3+CD56-NKG2C+ T-cell subsets, whose TCR beta-chain repertoires were profiled. Among the eight sequenced donors, seven were HCMV-seropositive and one was HCMV-seronegative. To restrict sorting to alphabetaTCR-expressing T cells, an anti-gammadeltaTCR antibody was added in several experiments. In over five donors, the dominant CD3+CD56+NKG2C+ clonotypes were among the top 10 CD8+ clonotypes and accounted for about 1.0-7.0% of CD8+ T cells. Those dominant clonotypes were again the most abundant among CD3+CD56-NKG2C+ cells in four donors, at roughly 28.3-65%. Whether the expanded NKG2C-expressing T cell clones were specific for HCMV antigens remained unclear. Randomly selected healthy volunteers, three men and five women, were used as the eight sequenced donors. To determine HCMV serostatus, a commercial ELISA kit was used to detect HCMV-specific IgG in serum. For six donors, bulk peripheral blood T-cell repertoires were additionally sequenced from unsorted PBMC. Reads were demultiplexed and grouped by UMI with MIGEC, and clonotypes were assembled and quantified with MiTCR. To remove erroneous sequences, TCR cDNA sequences were retained only when supported by two or more reads. The tcR package was used for downstream repertoire analysis, and clonotypes were matched between fractions using CDR3 nucleotide sequence together with V segment. VDJmatch was used to annotate antigen specificity against VDJdb, with one amino acid substitution in CDR3 allowed.

The sequenced sample consisted of PBMCs. The origin of this receptor is a woman aged 18-35 years in good health.

The DNA is as follows: TGTGCCAGCATGTTGGCCTCTGGGGCCAACGTCCTGACTTTC. This translates into CASMLASGANVLTF. The sequence joins TRBV12-3 or TRBV12-4 to TRBJ2-6, with the D gene uncertain. Trimming takes 7 bases from V and 0 bases from J, and the germline ends sit 7 bases apart. Counted from cysteine to phenylalanine, this CDR3 has 14 amino acids. Only CDR3 DNA remains: 42 bases, in frame from the first base.